This T cell receptor beta chain comes out of a study of molecular identifiers for immune sequencing clone quantification. About the study: Five portions were made in replicates from RNA of roughly 20,000 or 100,000 naive CD8 cells, and four underwent sequencing.

This clonotype was counted many times. Libraries of bulk TCR were made by previously described methods (with listed TCR primers). Using its own MiXCR run on the PCR reads, TCRdb lists one record per CDR3 protein. The sample yields about 640,000 distinct CDR3 sequences, 15% to 20% seen once. CDR3 length: 10 amino acids. V lost 5 bases and J 3 bases, leaving 1 base between the germline ends. The germline CDR1 and CDR2 sequences are SNHLY and FYNNEI. Libraries used about 18,000 to 1,100,000 sorted naive CD8 T cells and 10%, 30% or 50% RNA input. In the sort, naive CD8 T cells were defined as CD8+CD4-CCR7+CD45RA+.

The receptor was derived from a human donor in good health. Some libraries in this study had Jurkat cell RNA spiked in. The sequenced sample consisted of naive CD8+ T cells from blood, with Jurkat cell RNA spiked in. Subset given: FACS-sorted CD8+CD4-CCR7+CD45RA+ naive T cells. This chain links TRBV2 with TRBJ1-1; D gene unclear. CDR3 DNA sequence: TGTGCCAGCAGTTACACTGAAGCTTTCTTT. Encoded protein: CASSYTEAFF. Variable domain in full (rest from reference TRBV2 and TRBJ1-1): EPEVTQTPSHQVTQMGQEVILRCVPISNHLYFYWYRQILGQKVEFLVSFYNNEISEKSEIFDDQFSVERPDGSNFTLKIRSTKLEDSAMYFCASSYTEAFFGQGTRLTVV.